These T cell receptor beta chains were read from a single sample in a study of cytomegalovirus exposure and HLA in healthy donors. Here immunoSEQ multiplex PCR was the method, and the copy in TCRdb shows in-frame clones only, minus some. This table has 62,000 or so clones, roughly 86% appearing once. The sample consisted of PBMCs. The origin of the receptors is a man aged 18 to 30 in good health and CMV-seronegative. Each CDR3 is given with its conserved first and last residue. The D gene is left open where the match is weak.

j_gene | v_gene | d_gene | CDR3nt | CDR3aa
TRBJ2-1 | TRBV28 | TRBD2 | TGTGCCAGCATGATAGCGGGGGGGGCGGGGTACAATGAGCAGTTCTTC | CASMIAGGAGYNEQFF
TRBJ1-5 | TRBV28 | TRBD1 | TGTGCCAGCAGGGGGACAGGGGTGGGGGCGCATTTT | CASRGTGVGAHF
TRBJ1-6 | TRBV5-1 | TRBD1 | TGCGCCAGCAGTTCGGGACAGACGGACTCACCCCTCCACTTT | CASSSGQTDSPLHF
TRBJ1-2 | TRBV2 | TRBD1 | TGTGCCAGCAGTGAGGGACAGACAACCACCTACAACTATGGCTACACCTTC | CASSEGQTTTYNYGYTF
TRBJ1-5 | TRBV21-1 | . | TGTGCCAGCAGCCCCCCTCTGGGGGACAGGGAGAGCAATCAGCCCCAGCATTTT | CASSPPLGDRESNQPQHF
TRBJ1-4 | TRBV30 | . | TGTGCCTGGAGTTCCGGGACACACAGAGGTAATGAAAAACTGTTTTTT | CAWSSGTHRGNEKLFF
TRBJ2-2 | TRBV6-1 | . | TGTGCCAGCAGTGATAGTTTGTACACCGGGGAGCTGTTTTTT | CASSDSLYTGELFF
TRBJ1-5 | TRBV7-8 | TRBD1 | TGTGCCACCGGGACAGTTAGCAATCAGCCCCAGCATTTT | CATGTVSNQPQHF
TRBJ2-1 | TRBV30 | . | TGTGCCTGGAGTCTAGAGACGGAGGGGAATGAGCAGTTCTTC | CAWSLETEGNEQFF
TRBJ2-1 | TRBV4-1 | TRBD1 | TGCGCCAGCAGCCCGGTTGAGGGGGCCTATGAGCAGTTCTTC | CASSPVEGAYEQFF
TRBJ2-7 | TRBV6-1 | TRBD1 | TGTGCCAGCAGACCCGGACAGGGTCTTTACTACGAGCAGTACTTC | CASRPGQGLYYEQYF
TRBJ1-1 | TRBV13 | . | TGTGCCAGCAGCTTACCAGGGGAAAACACTGAAGCTTTCTTT | CASSLPGENTEAFF
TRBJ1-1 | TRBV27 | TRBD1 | TGTGCCAGCAGTACAGGGGCCACTGAAGCTTTCTTT | CASSTGATEAFF